This T cell receptor beta chain emerged from a study of OX40 agonist ivuxolimab in advanced cancers. Study-level information: Ivuxolimab is a fully human IgG2 antibody that activates OX40 (CD134). Every 2 weeks, patients received ivuxolimab intravenously, dosed at 0.01 to 10 mg/kg. Study findings and constraints: The study found among the lowest clonal expansion in partial responders at 0.1-3.0 mg/kg.

Germline CDR1 reads SQVTM; CDR2 reads ANQGSEA. V lost 0 bases, J lost 8 bases, and 4 bases stayed unmatched. The CDR3 has 13 amino acids. In regard to this clone: Antigen unknown.

TCRdb keeps only in-frame clones here, not all; method: immunoSEQ multiplex PCR. Of about 96,000 clones in the sample, 90% were seen once. The sample here was CD4+ or CD8+ T cells sorted from blood, taken in a trial of the OX40 agonist ivuxolimab. V and J are TRBV29-1 and TRBJ2-4; 7 nucleotides match TRBD1. The TCR sequence derives from an adult with an advanced solid tumor such as melanoma, head and neck, liver or kidney cancer. CDR3 nucleotides: TGCAGCGTTGAAGAGACAGGGAGCGACATTCAGTACTTC. This gives the protein CSVEETGSDIQYF.